This T cell receptor (beta chain) derives from a study of T cells after yellow fever vaccination. Study-wide results and limits: Contaminating bulk clonotypes could be abundant in FACS-sorted repertoires. The secondary response showed a weaker magnitude and a faster peak, day 5 versus 15.

As regards this clonotype: Its cognate antigen is unknown.

TCRdb independently ran MiXCR on the 5' RACE reads; one entry per CDR3 protein. The sample shows just under 600,000 distinct CDR3 sequences, roughly 13% of them seen only once. V was pared by 6 bases and J by 2 bases, with 11 bases between. The CDR3 consists of 13 residues. Looked up from germline, CDR1 is DFQATT and CDR2 is SNEGSKA (reference sequence). The sequence derives from a man aged 30 to 45 who received the YFV17D yellow fever vaccine. The rearrangement uses TRBV20-1 and TRBJ2-1, with D perhaps assigned TRBD1 or TRBD2 (5 bases each). This sample comprised PBMCs, obtained on the day of the yellow fever booster vaccination. The CDR3 reads CSANRDPYNEQFF. The CDR3 DNA is TGCAGTGCGAACCGGGACCCCTACAATGAGCAGTTCTTC.